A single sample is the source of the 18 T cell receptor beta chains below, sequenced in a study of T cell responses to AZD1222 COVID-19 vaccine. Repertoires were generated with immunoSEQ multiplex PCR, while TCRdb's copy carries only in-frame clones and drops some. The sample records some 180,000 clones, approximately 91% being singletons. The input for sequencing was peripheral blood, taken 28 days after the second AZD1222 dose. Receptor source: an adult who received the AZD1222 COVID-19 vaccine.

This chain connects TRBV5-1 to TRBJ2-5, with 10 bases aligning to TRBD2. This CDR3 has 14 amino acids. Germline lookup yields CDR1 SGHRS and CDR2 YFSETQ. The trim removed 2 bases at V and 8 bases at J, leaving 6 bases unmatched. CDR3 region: CASSFSGGQVTQYF. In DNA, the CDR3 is TGCGCCAGCAGCTTTAGCGGGGGGCAGGTAACCCAGTACTTC.

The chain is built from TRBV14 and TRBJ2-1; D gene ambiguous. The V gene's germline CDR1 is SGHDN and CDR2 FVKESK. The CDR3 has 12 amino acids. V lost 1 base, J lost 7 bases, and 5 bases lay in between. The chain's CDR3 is CASSQVWNEQFF. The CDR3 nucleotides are TGTGCCAGCAGCCAAGTCTGGAATGAGCAGTTCTTC.

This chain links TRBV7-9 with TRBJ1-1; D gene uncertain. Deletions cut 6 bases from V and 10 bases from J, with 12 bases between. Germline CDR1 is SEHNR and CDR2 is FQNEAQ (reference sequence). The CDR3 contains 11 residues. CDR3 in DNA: TGTGCCAGCAGTCTGACCTGGAGAGCTTTCTTT. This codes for CASSLTWRAFF.

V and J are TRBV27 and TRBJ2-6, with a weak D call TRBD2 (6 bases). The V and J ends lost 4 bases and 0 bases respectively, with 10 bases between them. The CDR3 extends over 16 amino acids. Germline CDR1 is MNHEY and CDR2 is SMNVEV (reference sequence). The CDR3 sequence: CASSSEGISGANVLTF. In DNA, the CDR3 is TGTGCCAGCAGTTCGGAGGGGATCTCTGGGGCCAACGTCCTGACTTTC.

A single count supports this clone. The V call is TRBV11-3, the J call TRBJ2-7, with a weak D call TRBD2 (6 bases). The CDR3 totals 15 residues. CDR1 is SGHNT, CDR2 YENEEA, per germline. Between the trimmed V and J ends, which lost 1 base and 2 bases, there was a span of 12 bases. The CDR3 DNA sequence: TGTGCCAGCAGCTTAGGCCCCGGCGGGACCTACGAGCAGTACTTC. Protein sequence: CASSLGPGGTYEQYF.

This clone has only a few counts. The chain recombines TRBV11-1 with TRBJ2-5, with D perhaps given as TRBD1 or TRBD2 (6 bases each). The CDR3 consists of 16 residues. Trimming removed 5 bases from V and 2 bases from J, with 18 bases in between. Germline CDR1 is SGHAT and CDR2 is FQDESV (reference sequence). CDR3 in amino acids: CASSRRRGKEQETQYF. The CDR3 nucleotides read TGTGCCAGCAGCCGGAGGAGGGGGAAGGAGCAAGAGACCCAGTACTTC.

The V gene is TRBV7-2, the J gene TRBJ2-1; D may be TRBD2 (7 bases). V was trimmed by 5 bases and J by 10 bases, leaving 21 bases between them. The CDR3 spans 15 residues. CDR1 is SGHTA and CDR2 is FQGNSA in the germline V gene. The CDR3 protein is CASSPIWGGRGEQFF. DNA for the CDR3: TGTGCCAGCAGCCCCATTTGGGGGGGCCGGGGAGAGCAGTTCTTC.

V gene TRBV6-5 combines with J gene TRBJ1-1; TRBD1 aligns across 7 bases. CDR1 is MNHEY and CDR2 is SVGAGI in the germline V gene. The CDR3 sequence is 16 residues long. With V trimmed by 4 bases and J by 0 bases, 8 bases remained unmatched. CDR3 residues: CASSSRTGPMNTEAFF. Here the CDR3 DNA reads TGTGCCAGCAGTTCCCGGACAGGACCAATGAACACTGAAGCTTTCTTT.

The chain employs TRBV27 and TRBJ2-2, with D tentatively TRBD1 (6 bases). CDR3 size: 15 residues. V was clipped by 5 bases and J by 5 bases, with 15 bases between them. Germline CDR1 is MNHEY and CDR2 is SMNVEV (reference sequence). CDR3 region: CASSPLLGATGELFF. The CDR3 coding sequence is TGTGCCAGCAGTCCCCTTTTGGGGGCAACCGGGGAGCTGTTTTTT.

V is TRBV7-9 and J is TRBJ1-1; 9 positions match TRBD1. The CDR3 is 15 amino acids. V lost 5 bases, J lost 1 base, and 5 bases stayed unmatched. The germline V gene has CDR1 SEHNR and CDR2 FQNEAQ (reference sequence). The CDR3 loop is CASSPGQGKNTEAFF. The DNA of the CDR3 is TGTGCCAGCAGCCCAGGACAGGGGAAGAACACTGAAGCTTTCTTT.

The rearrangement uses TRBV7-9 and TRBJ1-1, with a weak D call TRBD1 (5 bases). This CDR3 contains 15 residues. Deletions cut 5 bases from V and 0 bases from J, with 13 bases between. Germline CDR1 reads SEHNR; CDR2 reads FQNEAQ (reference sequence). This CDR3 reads CASSLGGEMNTEAFF. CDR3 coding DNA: TGTGCCAGCAGCCTCGGGGGGGAAATGAACACTGAAGCTTTCTTT.

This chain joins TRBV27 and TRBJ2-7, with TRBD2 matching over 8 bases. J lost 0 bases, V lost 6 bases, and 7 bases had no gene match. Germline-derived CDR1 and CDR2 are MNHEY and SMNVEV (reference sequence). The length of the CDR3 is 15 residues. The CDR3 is CASRVLAASSYEQYF. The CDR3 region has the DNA TGTGCCAGCAGGGTACTAGCGGCGAGCTCCTACGAGCAGTACTTC.

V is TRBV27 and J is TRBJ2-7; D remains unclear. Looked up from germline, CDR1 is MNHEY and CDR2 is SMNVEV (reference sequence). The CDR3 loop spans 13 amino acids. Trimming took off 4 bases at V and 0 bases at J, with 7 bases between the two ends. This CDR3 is CASSYRISYEQYF. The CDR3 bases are TGTGCCAGCAGTTACCGTATCTCCTACGAGCAGTACTTC.

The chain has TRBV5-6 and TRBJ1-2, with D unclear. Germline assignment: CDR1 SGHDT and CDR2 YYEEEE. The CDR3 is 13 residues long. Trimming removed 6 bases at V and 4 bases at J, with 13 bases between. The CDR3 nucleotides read TGTGCCAGCACCCGGACGGCAGTCTATGGCTACACCTTC. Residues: CASTRTAVYGYTF.

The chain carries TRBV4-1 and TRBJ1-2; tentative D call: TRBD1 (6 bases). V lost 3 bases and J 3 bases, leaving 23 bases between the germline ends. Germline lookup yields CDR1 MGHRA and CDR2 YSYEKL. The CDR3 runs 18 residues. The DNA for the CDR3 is TGCGCCAGCAGCCACATCACCGCATATGGCAGGACAGACTATGGCTACACCTTC. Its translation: CASSHITAYGRTDYGYTF.

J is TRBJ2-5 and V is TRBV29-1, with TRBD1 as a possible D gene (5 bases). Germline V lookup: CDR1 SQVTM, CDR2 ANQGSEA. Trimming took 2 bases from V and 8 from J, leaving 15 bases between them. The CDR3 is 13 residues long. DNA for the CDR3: TGCAGCGTTGAACAGGGTACGAGAAATACCCAGTACTTC. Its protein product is CSVEQGTRNTQYF. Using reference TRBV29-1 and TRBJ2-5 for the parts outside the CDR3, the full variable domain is SAVISQKPSRDICQRGTSLTIQCQVDSQVTMMFWYRQQPGQSLTLIATANQGSEATYESGFVIDKFPISRPNLTFSTLTVSNMSPEDSSIYLCSVEQGTRNTQYFGPGTRLLVL.

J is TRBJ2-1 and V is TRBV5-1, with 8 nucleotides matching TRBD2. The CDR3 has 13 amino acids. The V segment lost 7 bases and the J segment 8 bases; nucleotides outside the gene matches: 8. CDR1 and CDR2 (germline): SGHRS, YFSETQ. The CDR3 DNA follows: TGCGCCAGCGGGACGGGAGGGAGGTATGAGCAGTTCTTC. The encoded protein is CASGTGGRYEQFF.

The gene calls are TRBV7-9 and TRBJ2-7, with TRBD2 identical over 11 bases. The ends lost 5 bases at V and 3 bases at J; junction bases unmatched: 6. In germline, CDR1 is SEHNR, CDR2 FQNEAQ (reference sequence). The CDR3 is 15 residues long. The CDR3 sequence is CASSHRGLAVYEQYF. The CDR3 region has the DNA TGTGCCAGCAGCCACCGGGGACTAGCGGTCTACGAGCAGTACTTC. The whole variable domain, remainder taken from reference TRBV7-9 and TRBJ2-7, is DTGVSQNPRHKITKRGQNVTFRCDPISEHNRLYWYRQTLGQGPEFLTYFQNEAQLEKSRLLSDRFSAERPKGSFSTLEIQRTEQGDSAMYLCASSHRGLAVYEQYFGPGTRLTVT.